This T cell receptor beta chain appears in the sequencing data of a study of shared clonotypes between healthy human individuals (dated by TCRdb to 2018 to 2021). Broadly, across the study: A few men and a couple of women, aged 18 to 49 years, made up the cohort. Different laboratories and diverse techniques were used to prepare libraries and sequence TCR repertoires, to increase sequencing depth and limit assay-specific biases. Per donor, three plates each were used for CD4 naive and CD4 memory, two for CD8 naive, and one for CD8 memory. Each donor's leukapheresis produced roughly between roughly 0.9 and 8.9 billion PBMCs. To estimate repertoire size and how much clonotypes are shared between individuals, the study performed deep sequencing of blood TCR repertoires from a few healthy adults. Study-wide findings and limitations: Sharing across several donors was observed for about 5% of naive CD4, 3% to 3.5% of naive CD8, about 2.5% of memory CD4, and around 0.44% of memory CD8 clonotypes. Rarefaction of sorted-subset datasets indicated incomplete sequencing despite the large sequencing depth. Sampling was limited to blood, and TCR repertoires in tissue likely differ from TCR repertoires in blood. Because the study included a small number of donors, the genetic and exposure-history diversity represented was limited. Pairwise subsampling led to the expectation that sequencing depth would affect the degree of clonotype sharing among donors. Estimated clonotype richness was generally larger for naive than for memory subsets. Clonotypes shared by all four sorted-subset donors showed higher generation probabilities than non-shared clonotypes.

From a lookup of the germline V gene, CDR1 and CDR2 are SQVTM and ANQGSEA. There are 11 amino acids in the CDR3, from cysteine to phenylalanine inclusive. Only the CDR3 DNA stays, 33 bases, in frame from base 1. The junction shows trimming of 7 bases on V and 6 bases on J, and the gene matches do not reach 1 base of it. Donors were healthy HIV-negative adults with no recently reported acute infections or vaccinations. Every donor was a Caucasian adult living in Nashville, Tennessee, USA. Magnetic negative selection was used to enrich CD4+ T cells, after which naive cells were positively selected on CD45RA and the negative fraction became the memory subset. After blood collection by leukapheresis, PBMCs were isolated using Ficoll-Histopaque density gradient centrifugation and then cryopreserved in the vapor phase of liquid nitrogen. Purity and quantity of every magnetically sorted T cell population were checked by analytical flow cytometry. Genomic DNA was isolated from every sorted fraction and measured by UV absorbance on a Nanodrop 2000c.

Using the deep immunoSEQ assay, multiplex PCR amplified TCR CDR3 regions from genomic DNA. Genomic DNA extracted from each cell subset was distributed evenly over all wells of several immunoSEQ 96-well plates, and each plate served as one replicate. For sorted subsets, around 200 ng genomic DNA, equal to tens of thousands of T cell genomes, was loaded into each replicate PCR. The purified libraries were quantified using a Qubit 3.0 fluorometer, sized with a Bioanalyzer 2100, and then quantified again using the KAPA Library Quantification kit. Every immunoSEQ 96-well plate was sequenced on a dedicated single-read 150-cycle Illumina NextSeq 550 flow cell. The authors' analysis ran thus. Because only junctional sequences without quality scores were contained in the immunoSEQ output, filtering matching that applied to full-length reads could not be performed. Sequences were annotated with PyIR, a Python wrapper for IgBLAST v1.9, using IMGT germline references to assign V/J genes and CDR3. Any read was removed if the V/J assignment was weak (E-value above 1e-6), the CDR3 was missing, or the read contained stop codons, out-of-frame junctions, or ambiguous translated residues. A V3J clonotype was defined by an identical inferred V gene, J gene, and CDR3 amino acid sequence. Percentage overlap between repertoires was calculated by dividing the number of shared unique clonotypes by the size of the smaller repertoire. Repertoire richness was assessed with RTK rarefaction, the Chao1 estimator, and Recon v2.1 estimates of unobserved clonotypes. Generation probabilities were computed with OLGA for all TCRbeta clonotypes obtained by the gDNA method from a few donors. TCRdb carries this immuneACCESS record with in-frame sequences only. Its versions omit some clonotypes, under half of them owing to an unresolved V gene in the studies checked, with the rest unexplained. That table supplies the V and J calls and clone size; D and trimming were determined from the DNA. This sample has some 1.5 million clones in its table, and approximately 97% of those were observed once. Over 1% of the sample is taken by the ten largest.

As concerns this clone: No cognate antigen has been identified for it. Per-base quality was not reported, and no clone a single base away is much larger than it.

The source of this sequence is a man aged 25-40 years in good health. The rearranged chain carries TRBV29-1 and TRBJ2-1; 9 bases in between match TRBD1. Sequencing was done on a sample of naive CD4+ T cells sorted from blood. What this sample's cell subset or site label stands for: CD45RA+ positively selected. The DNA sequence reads TGCAGCGCGACAGGGGGCAATGAGCAGTTCTTC. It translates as CSATGGNEQFF.